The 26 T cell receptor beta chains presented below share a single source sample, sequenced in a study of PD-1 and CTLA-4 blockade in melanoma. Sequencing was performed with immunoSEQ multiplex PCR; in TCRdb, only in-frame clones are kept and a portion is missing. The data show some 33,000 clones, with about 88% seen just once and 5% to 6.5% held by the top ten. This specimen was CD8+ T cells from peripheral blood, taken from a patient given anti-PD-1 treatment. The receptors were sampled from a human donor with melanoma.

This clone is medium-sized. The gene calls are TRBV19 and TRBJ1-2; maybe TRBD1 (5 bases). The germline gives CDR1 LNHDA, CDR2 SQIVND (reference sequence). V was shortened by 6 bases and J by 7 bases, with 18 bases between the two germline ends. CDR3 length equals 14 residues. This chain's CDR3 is CASRAGGDPFGYTF. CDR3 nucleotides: TGTGCCAGTAGGGCTGGTGGGGACCCCTTTGGCTACACCTTC.

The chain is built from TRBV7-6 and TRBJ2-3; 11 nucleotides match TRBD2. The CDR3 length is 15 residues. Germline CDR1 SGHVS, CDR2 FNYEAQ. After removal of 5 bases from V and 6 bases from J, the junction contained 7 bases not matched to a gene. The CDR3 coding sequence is TGTGCCAGCAGCGTTAGCGGGGGGGTCGGGGATACGCAGTATTTT. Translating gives CASSVSGGVGDTQYF.

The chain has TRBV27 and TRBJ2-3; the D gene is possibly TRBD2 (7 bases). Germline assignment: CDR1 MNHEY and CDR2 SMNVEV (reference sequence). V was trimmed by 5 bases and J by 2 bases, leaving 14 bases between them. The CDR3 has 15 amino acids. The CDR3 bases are TGTGCCAGCAGTCCCCGGGGGGCACCCACAGATACGCAGTATTTT. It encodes CASSPRGAPTDTQYF.

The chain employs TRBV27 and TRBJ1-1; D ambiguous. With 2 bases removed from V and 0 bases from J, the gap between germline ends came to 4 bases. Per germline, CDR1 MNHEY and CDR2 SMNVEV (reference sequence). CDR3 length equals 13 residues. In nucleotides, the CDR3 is TGTGCCAGCAGTTTAGGATTGAACACTGAAGCTTTCTTT. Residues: CASSLGLNTEAFF.

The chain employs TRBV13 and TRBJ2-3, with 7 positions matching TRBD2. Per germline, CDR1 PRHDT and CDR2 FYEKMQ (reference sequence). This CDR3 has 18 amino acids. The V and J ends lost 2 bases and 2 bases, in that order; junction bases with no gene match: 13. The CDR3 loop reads CASSLQLGDYRDTDTQYF. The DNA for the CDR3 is TGTGCCAGCAGCTTACAATTGGGGGACTATAGGGACACAGATACGCAGTATTTT.

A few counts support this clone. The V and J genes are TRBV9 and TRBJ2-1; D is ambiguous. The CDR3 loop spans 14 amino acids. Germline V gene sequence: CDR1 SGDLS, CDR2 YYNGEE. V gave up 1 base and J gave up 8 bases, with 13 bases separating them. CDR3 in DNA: TGTGCCAGCAGCGTATTCGCTTTTAGGGATGAGCAGTTCTTC. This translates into CASSVFAFRDEQFF.

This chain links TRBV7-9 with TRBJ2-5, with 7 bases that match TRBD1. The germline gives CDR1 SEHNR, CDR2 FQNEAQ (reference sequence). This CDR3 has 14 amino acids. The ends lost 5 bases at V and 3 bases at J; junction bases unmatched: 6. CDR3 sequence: CASSPPDREETQYF. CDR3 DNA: TGTGCCAGCAGCCCCCCCGACAGGGAAGAGACCCAGTACTTC. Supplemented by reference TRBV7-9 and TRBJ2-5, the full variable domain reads DTGVSQNPRHKITKRGQNVTFRCDPISEHNRLYWYRQTLGQGPEFLTYFQNEAQLEKSRLLSDRFSAERPKGSFSTLEIQRTEQGDSAMYLCASSPPDREETQYFGPGTRLLVL.

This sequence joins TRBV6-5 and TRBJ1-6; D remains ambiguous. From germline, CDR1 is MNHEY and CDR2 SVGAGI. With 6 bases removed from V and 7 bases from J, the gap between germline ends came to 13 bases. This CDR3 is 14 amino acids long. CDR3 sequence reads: CASSWEGMNSPLHF. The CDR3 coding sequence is TGTGCCAGCAGCTGGGAGGGTATGAATTCACCCCTCCACTTT.

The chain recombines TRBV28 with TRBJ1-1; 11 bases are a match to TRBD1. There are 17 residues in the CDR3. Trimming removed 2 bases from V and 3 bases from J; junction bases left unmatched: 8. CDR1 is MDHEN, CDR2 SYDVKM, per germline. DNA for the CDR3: TGTGCCAGCAGTTTACCCGGACAGGGGGCTAAGGACACTGAAGCTTTCTTT. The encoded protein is CASSLPGQGAKDTEAFF.

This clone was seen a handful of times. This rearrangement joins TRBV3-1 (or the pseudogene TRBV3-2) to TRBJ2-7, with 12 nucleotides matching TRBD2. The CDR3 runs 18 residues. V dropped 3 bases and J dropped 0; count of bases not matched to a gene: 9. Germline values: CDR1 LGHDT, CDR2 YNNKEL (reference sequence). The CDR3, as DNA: TGTGCCAGCAGCCACGGAGGACTAGCGGGGCGCTTCTCCTACGAGCAGTACTTC. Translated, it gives CASSHGGLAGRFSYEQYF.

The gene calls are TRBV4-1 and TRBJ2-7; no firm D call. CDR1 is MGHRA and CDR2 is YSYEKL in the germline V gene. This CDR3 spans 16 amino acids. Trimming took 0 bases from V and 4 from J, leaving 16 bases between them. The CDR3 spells CASSQESQVLAYEQYF. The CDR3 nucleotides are TGCGCCAGCAGCCAAGAGTCGCAGGTATTGGCGTACGAGCAGTACTTC.

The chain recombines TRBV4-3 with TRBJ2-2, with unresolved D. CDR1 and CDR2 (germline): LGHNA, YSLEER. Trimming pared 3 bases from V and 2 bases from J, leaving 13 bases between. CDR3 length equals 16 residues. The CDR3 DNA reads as TGCGCCAGCAGCCATACTTATCCAGCTAACACCGGGGAGCTGTTTTTT. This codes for CASSHTYPANTGELFF.

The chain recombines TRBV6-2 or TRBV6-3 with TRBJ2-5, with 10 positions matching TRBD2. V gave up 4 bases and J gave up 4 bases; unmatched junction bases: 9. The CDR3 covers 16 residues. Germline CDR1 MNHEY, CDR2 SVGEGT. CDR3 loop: CASSFERGGVRETQYF. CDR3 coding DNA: TGTGCCAGCAGTTTCGAGCGGGGGGGGGTTCGAGAGACCCAGTACTTC.

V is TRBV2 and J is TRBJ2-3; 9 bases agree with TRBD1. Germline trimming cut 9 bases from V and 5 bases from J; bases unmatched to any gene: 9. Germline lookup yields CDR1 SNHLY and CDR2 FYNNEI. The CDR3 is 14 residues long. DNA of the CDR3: TGTGCCAGTGCTTGGACAGGGGCTGTAGATACGCAGTATTTT. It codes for CASAWTGAVDTQYF.

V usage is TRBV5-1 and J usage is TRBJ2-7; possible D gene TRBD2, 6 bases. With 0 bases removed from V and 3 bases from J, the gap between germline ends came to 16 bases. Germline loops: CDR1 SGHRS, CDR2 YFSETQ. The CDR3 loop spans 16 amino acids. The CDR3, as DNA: TGCGCCAGCAGCTTGGAAGGTGGGACTCCCTTCTACGAGCAGTACTTC. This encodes CASSLEGGTPFYEQYF.

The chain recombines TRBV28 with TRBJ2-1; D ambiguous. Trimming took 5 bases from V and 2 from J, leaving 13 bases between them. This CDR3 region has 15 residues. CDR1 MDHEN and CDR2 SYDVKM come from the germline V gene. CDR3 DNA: TGTGCCAGCAGTCCGGTAGAACCGGCCTACAATGAGCAGTTCTTC. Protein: CASSPVEPAYNEQFF. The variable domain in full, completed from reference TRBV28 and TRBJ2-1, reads DVKVTQSSRYLVKRTGEKVFLECVQDMDHENMFWYRQDPGLGLRLIYFSYDVKMKEKGDIPEGYSVSREKKERFSLILESASTNQTSMYLCASSPVEPAYNEQFFGPGTRLTVL.

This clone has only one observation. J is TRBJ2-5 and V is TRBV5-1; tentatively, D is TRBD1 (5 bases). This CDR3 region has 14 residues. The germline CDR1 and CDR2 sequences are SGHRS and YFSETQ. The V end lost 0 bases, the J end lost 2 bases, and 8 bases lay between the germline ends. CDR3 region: CASSLGGEQETQYF. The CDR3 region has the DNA TGCGCCAGCAGCTTGGGGGGCGAGCAAGAGACCCAGTACTTC.

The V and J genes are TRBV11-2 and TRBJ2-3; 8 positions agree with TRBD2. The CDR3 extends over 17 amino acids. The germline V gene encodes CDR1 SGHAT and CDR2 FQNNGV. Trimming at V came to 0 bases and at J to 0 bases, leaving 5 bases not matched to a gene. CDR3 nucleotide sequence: TGTGCCAGCAGCTTAGATCGGGGGGGGCCAAGCACAGATACGCAGTATTTT. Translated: CASSLDRGGPSTDTQYF.

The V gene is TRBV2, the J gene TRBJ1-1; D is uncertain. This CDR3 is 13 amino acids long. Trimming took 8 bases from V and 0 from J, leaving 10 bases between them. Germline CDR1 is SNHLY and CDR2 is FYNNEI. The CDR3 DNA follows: TGTGCCAGCTCGGGGAGTATGAACACTGAAGCTTTCTTT. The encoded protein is CASSGSMNTEAFF.

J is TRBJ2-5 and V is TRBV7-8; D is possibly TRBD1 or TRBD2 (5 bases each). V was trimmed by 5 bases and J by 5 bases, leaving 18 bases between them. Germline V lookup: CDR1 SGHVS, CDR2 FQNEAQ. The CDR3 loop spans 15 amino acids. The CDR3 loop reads CASSLAAGTRETQYF. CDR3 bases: TGTGCCAGCAGCCTTGCGGCAGGGACCCGGGAGACCCAGTACTTC.

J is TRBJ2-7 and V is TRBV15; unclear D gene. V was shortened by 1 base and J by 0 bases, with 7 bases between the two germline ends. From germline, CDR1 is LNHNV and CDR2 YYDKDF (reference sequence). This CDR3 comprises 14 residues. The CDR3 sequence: CATSRGHDSYEQYF. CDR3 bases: TGTGCCACCAGCAGAGGTCACGACTCCTACGAGCAGTACTTC. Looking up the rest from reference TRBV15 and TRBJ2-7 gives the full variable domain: DAMVIQNPRYQVTQFGKPVTLSCSQTLNHNVMYWYQQKSSQAPKLLFHYYDKDFNNEADTPDNFQSRRPNTSFCFLDIRSPGLGDTAMYLCATSRGHDSYEQYFGPGTRLTVT.

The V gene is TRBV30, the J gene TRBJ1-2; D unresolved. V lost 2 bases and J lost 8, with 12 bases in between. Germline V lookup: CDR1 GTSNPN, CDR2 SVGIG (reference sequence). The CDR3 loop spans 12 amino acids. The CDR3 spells CAWSLRGRGYTF. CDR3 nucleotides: TGTGCCTGGAGTCTCCGAGGGCGCGGCTACACCTTC.

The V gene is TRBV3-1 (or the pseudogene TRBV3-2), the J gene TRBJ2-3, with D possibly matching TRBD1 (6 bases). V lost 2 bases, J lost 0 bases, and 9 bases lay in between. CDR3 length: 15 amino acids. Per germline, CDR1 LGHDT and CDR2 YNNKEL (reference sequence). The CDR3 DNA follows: TGTGCCAGCAGCCAACTACAGGGAAGCACAGATACGCAGTATTTT. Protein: CASSQLQGSTDTQYF.

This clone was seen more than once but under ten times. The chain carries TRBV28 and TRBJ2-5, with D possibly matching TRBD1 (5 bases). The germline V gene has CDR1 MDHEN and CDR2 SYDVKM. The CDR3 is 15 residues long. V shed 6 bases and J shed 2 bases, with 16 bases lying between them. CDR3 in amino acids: CASRTSTVAQETQYF. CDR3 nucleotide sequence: TGTGCCAGCAGGACATCGACAGTGGCTCAAGAGACCCAGTACTTC. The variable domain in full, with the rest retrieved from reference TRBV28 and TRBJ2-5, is DVKVTQSSRYLVKRTGEKVFLECVQDMDHENMFWYRQDPGLGLRLIYFSYDVKMKEKGDIPEGYSVSREKKERFSLILESASTNQTSMYLCASRTSTVAQETQYFGPGTRLLVL.

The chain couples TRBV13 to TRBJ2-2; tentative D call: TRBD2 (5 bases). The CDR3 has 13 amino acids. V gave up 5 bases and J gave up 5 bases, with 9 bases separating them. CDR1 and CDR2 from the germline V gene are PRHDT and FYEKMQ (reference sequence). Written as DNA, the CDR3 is TGTGCCAGCAGCGACCTAGCTACCGGGGAGCTGTTTTTT. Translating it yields CASSDLATGELFF. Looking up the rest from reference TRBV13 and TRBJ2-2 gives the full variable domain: AAGVIQSPRHLIKEKRETATLKCYPIPRHDTVYWYQQGPGQDPQFLISFYEKMQSDKGSIPDRFSAQQFSDYHSELNMSSLELGDSALYFCASSDLATGELFFGEGSRLTVL.

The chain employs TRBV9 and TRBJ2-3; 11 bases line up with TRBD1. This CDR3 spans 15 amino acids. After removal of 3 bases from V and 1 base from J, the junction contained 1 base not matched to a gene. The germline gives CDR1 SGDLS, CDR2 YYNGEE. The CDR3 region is CASSEGQGGTDTQYF. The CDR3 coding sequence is TGTGCCAGCAGCGAGGGACAGGGGGGCACAGATACGCAGTATTTT.